The source of this T cell receptor (beta chain) is a study of PD-1 blockade in classical Hodgkin lymphoma (dated by TCRdb to 2018 to 2021). Regarding the research as a whole: Nivolumab dosing was 3 mg/kg intravenously every 2 weeks, continuing until either disease progression or unacceptable toxicity. The study used TCR beta sequencing and CyTOF to define a peripheral blood immune signature of response to PD-1 blockade in classical Hodgkin lymphoma.

The Qiagen DNeasy kit was used to extract genomic DNA both from unsorted PBMCs and from the negatively selected CD4+ and CD8+ fractions. TCR beta CDR3 regions were subjected to amplification by immunoSEQ multiplex PCR with primers that anneal to V and J segments. A synthetic immune receptor repertoire was used to minimize amplification bias, and any remaining bias was removed computationally after sequencing. The authors processed their data as follows. Custom Python scripts were used to quantify repertoire diversity as the Shannon entropy index. Unsorted, CD4+ and CD8+ repertoires were analyzed separately, except for combined analyses in which CD4+ and CD8+ sequences were merged in silico. Clonal expansion was defined as at least a 2-fold frequency increase after treatment relative to C1D1, with a pseudocount of 0.5 for undetected baseline clones. Singleton clones were defined as clones with 0 or 1 copy at C1D1, and non-singleton clones were defined as clones with 2 or more copies. Clones expanded in unsorted samples were assigned a CD4+, CD8+ or unknown annotation through matching of protein sequences in sorted samples from the same patient. Wilcoxon tests were applied to paired samples to test diversity changes from C1D1 to C4D1. As stored in TCRdb, this immuneACCESS dataset retains in-frame rearrangements with V and J assigned. A fraction of the clones does not appear; measured against another copy, unresolved V genes explain less than half of the discrepancy, and the remainder lacks a known reason. V, J and clone size were drawn from that table, and D and trimming were deduced from the DNA. This sample gives more than 35,000 clones in total; approximately 82% of them show up just once. The biggest ten clones account for roughly 15% of the sample.

General study outcomes and caveats: Among trial patients, those achieving complete response had baseline diversity similar to that of newly diagnosed patients, while diversity was significantly lower in partial responders and progressors. Lower diversity was seen in patients whose nivolumab began less than 1 year after ASCT, and these patients were left out of later analyses so that immune reconstitution would not confound the results. Newly diagnosed patients were reported to have lower baseline TCR diversity than healthy donors, and relapsed/refractory patients were reported to have lower baseline TCR diversity still. CD4+ but not CD8+ TCR diversity rose significantly by C4D1 (p=0.0027 vs p=0.16), most apparent in complete responders (p=0.02). The study was restricted to a single clinical trial cohort, and the causes of repertoire differences, possibly disease activity or prior therapy, were left undefined.

CDR1 ENHRY and CDR2 SYGVKD are derived from the germline V gene. The CDR3 runs 13 amino acids, cysteine and phenylalanine included. The only DNA kept is the CDR3, 39 bases in frame from the first base. Between the V and J ends, shortened by 7 bases and 2 bases respectively, the junction contains 9 bases. The intended sense of this specimen's time point label: cycle 2 day 1 (C2D1) of nivolumab. Relapse after autologous stem cell transplantation had occurred in all trial patients, and cohorts A, B and C were distinguished by prior brentuximab vedotin exposure. The trial cohort comprised around 60 patients with relapsed/refractory classical Hodgkin lymphoma whose best overall responses were complete response, partial response or progressive disease. In the multi-cohort phase II CheckMate 205 trial, trial patients received single-agent nivolumab. Best overall response was determined by an independent review committee according to the 2007 International Working Group response criteria. Trial PBMCs were collected immediately before nivolumab initiation (C1D1) and during therapy at cycle 2 day 1 and cycle 4 day 1. After peripheral blood was drawn into 8 mL Vacutainer Cell Preparation Tubes, PBMCs were isolated by centrifugation and then cryopreserved.

In this sample, this clone turned up once. The target of this receptor is not known. There are no base qualities to consult, and no much larger clone falls within one base. The chain is made from TRBV10-3 and TRBJ1-3; the D gene is unclear. This sequence originates from a human donor with classical Hodgkin lymphoma. The material sequenced was peripheral blood mononuclear cells (PBMCs), taken before the second cycle of nivolumab. The DNA reads TGTGCCATCAATGATGGGGCTGGAAACACCATATATTTT. It is translated as CAINDGAGNTIYF.